This entry concerns a single TCR beta chain. Antigen specificity is unknown. Amplified regions were TCR beta CDR3 sequences from RNA transcripts. HTBI primers were used for first-round RT-PCR of the TCR CDR3. TCRdb reprocessed the multiplex PCR reads via MiXCR and lists one record per CDR3 protein. The sample has hundreds of thousands of distinct CDR3 sequences, 11% to 15% seen once. This sample is part of a study of T cells in Graves' hyperthyroidism and ophthalmopathy. Study-level points and caveats: Blood shared most expanded thyroid clonotypes above 0.001. Ophthalmopathy was predicted by the model a median of roughly 6.6 months ahead of onset.

Participants, patients aged 18 to 65, had newly diagnosed hyperthyroidism with a duration under 2 months. Diagnoses rested on clinical symptoms, serum thyroxine and TRAb, thyroid ultrasound and orbital computed tomography. The specimen was blood. The source is a woman in her thirties with Graves' hyperthyroidism that later progressed to Graves' ophthalmopathy.

DNA of the CDR3: TGCAGTGCCACAACCGGGACCACCACAGATACGCAGTATTTT. This sequence encodes CSATTGTTTDTQYF. V is TRBV20-1 and J is TRBJ2-3, with D perhaps given as TRBD1 or TRBD2 (5 bases each). Trimming stripped 6 bases from V and 2 bases from J, with 15 bases between. Germline V gives CDR1 DFQATT, CDR2 SNEGSKA (reference sequence). The CDR3 has 14 residues.